One and the same sample provided the 20 T cell receptor beta chains below, sequenced in a study of cytomegalovirus exposure and HLA in healthy donors. PCR employed 60 Vbeta and 13 Jbeta primers. Produced via immunoSEQ multiplex PCR; TCRdb's table is partial and in-frame only. This table lists 200,000 or so clones. Input material: PBMCs. Receptors were obtained from a boy aged 5 to 17 in good health and CMV-seronegative.

The chain employs TRBV28 and TRBJ1-4, with unresolved D. The V end was cut by 2 bases, the J end by 7 bases, with 17 bases between. The germline V gene has CDR1 MDHEN and CDR2 SYDVKM. The CDR3 covers 16 residues. The CDR3 nucleotides are TGTGCCAGCAGTTTAGGTGGTGGAGGGTTTGGTGAAAAACTGTTTTTT. This encodes CASSLGGGGFGEKLFF.

This rearrangement joins TRBV7-9 to TRBJ1-2; D call uncertain. CDR1 and CDR2 from the germline V gene are SEHNR and FQNEAQ (reference sequence). With 7 bases removed from V and 8 bases from J, the gap between germline ends came to 17 bases. The CDR3 extends over 13 amino acids. The CDR3 DNA sequence: TGTGCCAGCACCGAACGGGTCCAGCGCGGCTACACCTTC. It codes for CASTERVQRGYTF.

The rearrangement links TRBV6-5 to TRBJ1-2, with 7 bases aligning to TRBD1. CDR3 length equals 14 residues. Per germline, CDR1 MNHEY and CDR2 SVGAGI. V lost 0 bases and J lost 8; bases outside the gene matches: 6. The CDR3 DNA reads TGTGCCAGCAGTTACTCATCCAGGGGGAGAGGCTACACCTTC. Its translation is CASSYSSRGRGYTF.

V and J are TRBV11-3 and TRBJ2-3, with a possible D match to TRBD2 (6 bases). The length of the CDR3 is 15 residues. V was trimmed by 1 base and J by 2 bases, leaving 10 bases between them. Germline lookup yields CDR1 SGHNT and CDR2 YENEEA. CDR3 loop: CASSLAGGVTDTQYF. The CDR3 region has the DNA TGTGCCAGCAGCTTAGCTGGCGGGGTCACAGATACGCAGTATTTT.

J is TRBJ1-5 and V is TRBV10-2; D unresolved. Germline V gives CDR1 WSHSY, CDR2 SAAADI. The CDR3 is 15 amino acids. Trimming took 4 bases from V and 4 from J, leaving 14 bases between them. CDR3 loop: CASSAVSDQNQPQHF. The CDR3 coding sequence is TGCGCCAGCAGTGCAGTATCAGATCAAAATCAGCCCCAGCATTTT.

V is TRBV9 and J is TRBJ2-3; 15 nucleotides line up with TRBD2. Losses at the gene ends were 3 bases for V and 5 bases for J; bases not matched to a gene: 7. CDR1 and CDR2 from the germline V gene are SGDLS and YYNGEE. The CDR3 totals 17 residues. The CDR3 bases are TGTGCCAGCAGCGCTCGGACTAGCGGGGGGGCTGGAGATACGCAGTATTTT. This sequence encodes CASSARTSGGAGDTQYF.

V gene TRBV5-4 combines with J gene TRBJ2-3; 12 bases map to TRBD2. The V and J ends lost 1 base and 6 bases, in that order; junction bases with no gene match: 9. CDR1 is SGHNT, CDR2 YYREEE, per germline (reference sequence). CDR3 length: 17 amino acids. The CDR3, as DNA: TGTGCCAGCAGCTTGTTCCTAGCGGGGGGGCCGTTGGATACGCAGTATTTT. Amino acids: CASSLFLAGGPLDTQYF.

V and J are TRBV5-1 and TRBJ2-5; D gene ambiguous. CDR1 is SGHRS, CDR2 YFSETQ, per germline. With 4 bases removed from V and 3 bases from J, the gap between germline ends came to 10 bases. The CDR3 extends over 13 amino acids. CDR3 amino acids: CASSPDREETQYF. The CDR3 DNA is TGCGCCAGCAGCCCGGATCGGGAAGAGACCCAGTACTTC.

The genes are TRBV2 and TRBJ2-5; no definite D call. V lost 7 bases, J lost 4 bases, and 16 bases lay in between. CDR1 SNHLY and CDR2 FYNNEI come from the germline V gene. The CDR3 runs to 14 residues. The chain's CDR3 is CASKRTKSGETQYF. The CDR3 DNA is TGTGCCAGCAAGCGAACGAAATCGGGAGAGACCCAGTACTTC.

The genes are TRBV7-9 and TRBJ2-7, with D unclear. The germline V gene has CDR1 SEHNR and CDR2 FQNEAQ (reference sequence). CDR3 length: 11 amino acids. V lost 0 bases and J lost 6, with 3 bases in between. CDR3 loop: CASSLALEQYF. In DNA form, the CDR3 reads TGTGCCAGCAGCTTAGCCCTCGAGCAGTACTTC. Supplemented by reference TRBV7-9 and TRBJ2-7, the full variable domain reads DTGVSQNPRHKITKRGQNVTFRCDPISEHNRLYWYRQTLGQGPEFLTYFQNEAQLEKSRLLSDRFSAERPKGSFSTLEIQRTEQGDSAMYLCASSLALEQYFGPGTRLTVT.

V usage is TRBV5-4 and J usage is TRBJ2-7; tentative D call: TRBD2 (5 bases). V was trimmed by 4 bases and J by 4 bases, leaving 12 bases between them. This CDR3 is built from 13 residues. In germline, CDR1 is SGHNT, CDR2 YYREEE (reference sequence). DNA for the CDR3: TGTGCCAGCAGCCAAAGAGGGAGATACGAGCAGTACTTC. Protein sequence: CASSQRGRYEQYF.

The rearrangement joins TRBV4-1 to TRBJ2-5; weak D call: TRBD1 (5 bases). Gene TRBJ2-7 matches the end of the DNA better, so the J call may be wrong. The CDR3 totals 15 residues. The germline CDR1 and CDR2 sequences are MGHRA and YSYEKL. CDR3 protein: CASSQETVISYEQYF. The DNA for the CDR3 is TGCGCCAGCAGCCAGGAGACAGTGATCTCCTACGAGCAGTACTTC.

The chain joins TRBV6-5 to TRBJ2-1; maybe TRBD2 (6 bases). Germline V lookup: CDR1 MNHEY, CDR2 SVGAGI. Trimming removed 8 bases from V and 0 bases from J, with 8 bases in between. There are 13 residues in the CDR3. CDR3 sequence: CASGTSSYNEQFF. CDR3 in DNA: TGTGCCAGCGGGACTTCCTCCTACAATGAGCAGTTCTTC.

CDR3 in DNA: TGTGCCTGGGGACAGGGTACTGCCAACACCATATATTTT. It translates to CAWGQGTANTIYF. The chain combines TRBV30 with TRBJ1-3; TRBD1 matches at 8 bases. This CDR3 comprises 13 residues. V trimming: 5 bases; J trimming: 7 bases; junction bases outside the gene matches: 7. Germline V gives CDR1 GTSNPN, CDR2 SVGIG (reference sequence).

The rearrangement uses TRBV5-1 and TRBJ2-3; D gene uncertain. The V end lost 3 bases, the J end lost 0 bases, and 8 bases lay between the germline ends. Germline V lookup: CDR1 SGHRS, CDR2 YFSETQ. This CDR3 region has 14 residues. The CDR3 DNA is TGCGCCAGCAGCTCCGACACTAGCACAGATACGCAGTATTTT. Protein: CASSSDTSTDTQYF.

CDR3 in amino acids: CASTLNPQGAGETQYF. The CDR3 DNA is TGCGCCAGCACCTTAAACCCCCAGGGGGCAGGGGAGACCCAGTACTTC. This chain links TRBV5-1 with TRBJ2-5, with 8 nucleotides matching TRBD1. From germline, CDR1 is SGHRS and CDR2 YFSETQ. This CDR3 contains 16 residues. The trim removed 6 bases at V and 5 bases at J, leaving 15 bases unmatched.

The chain couples TRBV4-1 to TRBJ1-1; D perhaps matches TRBD1 (6 bases). The CDR3 loop spans 17 amino acids. Looked up from germline, CDR1 is MGHRA and CDR2 is YSYEKL. The V and J ends lost 5 bases and 1 base respectively, with 20 bases between them. The CDR3 sequence: CASSFQGGQDRNTEAFF. CDR3 in DNA: TGCGCCAGCAGCTTCCAAGGTGGGCAGGACAGGAACACTGAAGCTTTCTTT.

The CDR3 DNA reads TGCGCCAGCAGCTCCCAGACAGACGTTATCTCTGAAGCTTTCTTT. Translated: CASSSQTDVISEAFF. This chain joins TRBV5-1 and TRBJ1-1, with D tentatively TRBD1 (5 bases). Per germline, CDR1 SGHRS and CDR2 YFSETQ. The CDR3 has 15 amino acids. With 3 bases removed from V and 6 bases from J, the gap between germline ends came to 18 bases.

The chain links TRBV5-6 to TRBJ2-1; 11 bases fit TRBD2. Germline CDR1 SGHDT, CDR2 YYEEEE. The CDR3 sequence is 16 residues long. Trimming at V came to 0 bases and at J to 7 bases, leaving 6 bases not matched to a gene. The CDR3 sequence is CASSLGPSSGGNEQFF. The CDR3 DNA is TGTGCCAGCAGCTTGGGACCCTCTAGCGGGGGGAATGAGCAGTTCTTC.

The chain employs TRBV19 and TRBJ2-3, with TRBD1 as a possible D gene (6 bases). The CDR3 spans 15 residues. V was trimmed by 5 bases and J by 2 bases, leaving 14 bases between them. Germline CDR1 LNHDA, CDR2 SQIVND (reference sequence). CDR3 bases: TGTGCCAGTAGTTCCCCCGGGACAACCACAGATACGCAGTATTTT. Protein product: CASSSPGTTTDTQYF.